The rows below give T cell receptor beta chains drawn from one sample of a study of neurological immune-mediated disorders. TCRdb reanalysed the 5' RACE reads using MiXCR and keeps one entry per CDR3 protein. The table has roughly 39,000 distinct CDR3 sequences, around 7% seen once. The sample comprised CD4+ T cells from blood. These receptors were collected from a man aged 50 to 59 in good health. Each CDR3 is given with its conserved first and last residue. D genes are given only for firm matches. Size is omitted from some rows. Given values are once, few, many or a class for expanded clones.

many,.,TRBJ2-7,TRBV5-1,TGCGCCAGCAGCTTGGGATCTACCCGCGGGGTCTACGAGCAGTACTTC,CASSLGSTRGVYEQYF
many,TRBD2,TRBJ2-3,TRBV6-5,TGTGCCAGCAGGGGACTAGCGGGTGCCGCCTCGGGAACGCAGTATTTT,CASRGLAGAASGTQYF
many,TRBD2,TRBJ2-1,TRBV5-1,TGCGCCAGCAGCTCGACTAGCGGGAGGGCCATTGAGCAGTTCTTC,CASSSTSGRAIEQFF
many,TRBD1,TRBJ2-5,TRBV3-1,TGTGCCAGCAGCCCCGGAAAGAGACAGGGGAGGGAGACCCAGTACTTC,CASSPGKRQGRETQYF
many,TRBD2,TRBJ2-5,TRBV20-1,TGCAGTGCTAAACGGACTAGCGGAGTAAAAGAGACCCAGTACTTC,CSAKRTSGVKETQYF
many,.,TRBJ2-7,TRBV7-2,TGTGCCAGCAGCCCGGCCCGGACCCGGAACGAGCAGTACTTC,CASSPARTRNEQYF
many,TRBD2,TRBJ2-5,TRBV14,TGTGCCAGCAGCCCAATCGGGGGCGGGAGGACTCAAGAGACCCAGTACTTC,CASSPIGGGRTQETQYF
many,.,TRBJ2-5,TRBV20-1,TGCAGTGCTAGAGAGGCGGCGGGAACTGGAGAGACCCAGTACTTC,CSAREAAGTGETQYF
many,.,TRBJ2-2,TRBV7-2,TGTGCCAGCAGCTTACAGGCATGGGGGTTGGGACGTGACACCGGGGAGCTGTTTTTT,CASSLQAWGLGRDTGELFF
many,.,TRBJ2-5,TRBV4-1,TGCGCCAGCAGCCTACAGGAGCTCGGAGAGACCCAGTACTTC,CASSLQELGETQYF
many,TRBD1,TRBJ2-5,TRBV5-8,TGTGCCAGCAGCTTGGGCGACAGGGGGAGACAAGAGACCCAGTACTTC,CASSLGDRGRQETQYF
.,.,TRBJ2-1,TRBV5-5,TGTGCCAGCAGCTCTCGGGACTCTGAGCAGTTCTTC,CASSSRDSEQFF
many,TRBD2,TRBJ2-1,TRBV18,TGTGCCAGCTCACCGTCTAGCGGGAGGGCAGTAAGGGAGCAGTTCTTC,CASSPSSGRAVREQFF
many,.,TRBJ2-7,TRBV29-1,TGCAGCGTTACTAGATGGGACAAGTTGCAGTACTTC,CSVTRWDKLQYF